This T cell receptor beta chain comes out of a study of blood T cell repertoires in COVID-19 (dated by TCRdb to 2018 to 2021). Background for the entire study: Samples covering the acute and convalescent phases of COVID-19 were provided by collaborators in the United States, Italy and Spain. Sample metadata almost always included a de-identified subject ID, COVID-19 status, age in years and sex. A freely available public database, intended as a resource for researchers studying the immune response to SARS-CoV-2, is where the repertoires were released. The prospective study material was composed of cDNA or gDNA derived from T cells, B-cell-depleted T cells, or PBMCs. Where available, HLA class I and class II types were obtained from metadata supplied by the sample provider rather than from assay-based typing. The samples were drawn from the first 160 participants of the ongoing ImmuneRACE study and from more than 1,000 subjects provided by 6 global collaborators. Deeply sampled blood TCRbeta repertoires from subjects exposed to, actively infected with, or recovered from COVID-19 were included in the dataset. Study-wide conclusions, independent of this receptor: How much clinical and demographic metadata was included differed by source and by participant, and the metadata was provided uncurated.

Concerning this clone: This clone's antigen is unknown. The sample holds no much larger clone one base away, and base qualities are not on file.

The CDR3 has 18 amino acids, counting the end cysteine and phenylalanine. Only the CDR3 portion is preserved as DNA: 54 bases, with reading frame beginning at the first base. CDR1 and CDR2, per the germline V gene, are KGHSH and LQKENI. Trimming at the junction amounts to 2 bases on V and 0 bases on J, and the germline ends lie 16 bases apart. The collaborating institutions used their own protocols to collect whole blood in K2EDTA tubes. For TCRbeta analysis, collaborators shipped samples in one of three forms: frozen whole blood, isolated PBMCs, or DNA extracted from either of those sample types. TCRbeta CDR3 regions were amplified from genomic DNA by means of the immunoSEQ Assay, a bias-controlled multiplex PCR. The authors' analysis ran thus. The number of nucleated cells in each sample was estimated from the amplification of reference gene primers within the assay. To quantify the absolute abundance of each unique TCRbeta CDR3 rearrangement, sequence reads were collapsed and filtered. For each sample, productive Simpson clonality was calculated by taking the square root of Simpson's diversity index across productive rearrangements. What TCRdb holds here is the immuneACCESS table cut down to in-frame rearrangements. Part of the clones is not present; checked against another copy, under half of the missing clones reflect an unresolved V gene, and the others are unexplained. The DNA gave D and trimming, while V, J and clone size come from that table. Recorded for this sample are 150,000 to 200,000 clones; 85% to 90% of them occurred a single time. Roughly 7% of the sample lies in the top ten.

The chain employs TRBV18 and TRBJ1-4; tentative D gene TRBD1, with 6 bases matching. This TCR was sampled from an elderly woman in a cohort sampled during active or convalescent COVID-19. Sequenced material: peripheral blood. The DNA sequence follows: TGTGCCAGCTCACCAACCCTGGGACATCTAACAACTAATGAAAAACTGTTTTTT. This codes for CASSPTLGHLTTNEKLFF.